This TCR beta chain was identified in a study of T cells after posttransplantation cyclophosphamide. Treatment was busulfan-fludarabine conditioning, a marrow graft, and cyclophosphamide on days +3 and +4. The length of the CDR3 is 16 residues. After removal of 3 bases from V and 0 bases from J, the junction contained 4 bases not matched to a gene. The V gene's germline CDR1 is SGDLS and CDR2 YYNGEE. Using immunoSEQ multiplex PCR, the repertoire was profiled, and TCRdb retains in-frame clones only, with some absent. The sample contains around 7,700 clones, none of them singletons. This clone was recorded at least ten times.

The clonotype originates from an older female patient who received an allogeneic stem cell transplant from an unrelated donor, was CMV-positive, and had acute GVHD only. The T cells may come from the graft donor. This specimen was PBMCs, taken less than 95 days after allogeneic stem cell transplant with posttransplant cyclophosphamide. This chain joins TRBV9 and TRBJ2-2, with 8 positions matching TRBD1. CDR3: CASSATGGSNTGELFF. The CDR3 DNA sequence: TGTGCCAGCAGCGCCACAGGGGGGTCGAACACCGGGGAGCTGTTTTTT.